These 10 T cell receptor beta chains share one sample of origin, sequenced in a study of blood T cell repertoires in COVID-19. Produced via immunoSEQ multiplex PCR; TCRdb's table is partial and in-frame only. The sample holds under 130,000 clones, over 75% seen once. Sequenced input: peripheral blood. These receptors all stem from a man aged 45 to 65 with acute or convalescent COVID-19.

The chain carries TRBV4-1 and TRBJ2-1; 8 bases map to TRBD2. Looked up from germline, CDR1 is MGHRA and CDR2 is YSYEKL. This CDR3 has 15 amino acids. The V and J ends lost 1 base and 3 bases, in that order; junction bases with no gene match: 2. CDR3 sequence: CASSQVGLVYNEQFF. The CDR3 DNA is TGCGCCAGCAGCCAAGTGGGACTAGTCTACAATGAGCAGTTCTTC.

This clone has just one count. This sequence joins TRBV5-1 and TRBJ2-3; 9 bases align to TRBD2. Unmatched junction bases numbered 4, after V lost 2 bases and J lost 3 bases. The CDR3 extends over 15 amino acids. Germline assignment: CDR1 SGHRS and CDR2 YFSETQ. The CDR3 loop reads CASSFAGGGTDTQYF. In DNA form, the CDR3 reads TGCGCCAGCAGCTTTGCGGGAGGGGGGACAGATACGCAGTATTTT.

The V call is TRBV7-8, the J call TRBJ2-3; 14 nucleotides agree with TRBD2. Germline V gene sequence: CDR1 SGHVS, CDR2 FQNEAQ. With 1 base clipped from V and 6 bases from J, the junction kept 9 bases outside the gene matches. This CDR3 contains 18 residues. CDR3 nucleotide sequence: TGTGCCAGCAGCTTAGAGGGACTAGCGGGGGCCAAGGTGGATACGCAGTATTTT. Translating gives CASSLEGLAGAKVDTQYF.

This sequence joins TRBV6-5 and TRBJ1-5; 7 nucleotides line up with TRBD1. The CDR3 sequence is 15 residues long. V lost 10 bases, J lost 2 bases, and 11 bases stayed unmatched. Germline CDR1 MNHEY, CDR2 SVGAGI. The CDR3: CATCPDRVGNQPQHF. The CDR3 DNA reads as TGTGCCACATGTCCTGACAGGGTTGGCAATCAGCCCCAGCATTTT.

V and J are TRBV27 and TRBJ2-1; 11 bases fit TRBD1. This CDR3 has 14 residues. With 6 bases clipped from V and 9 bases from J, the junction kept 7 bases outside the gene matches. The germline CDR1 and CDR2 sequences are MNHEY and SMNVEV (reference sequence). Here the CDR3 reads CASSLGTGGGEQFF. CDR3 sequence (DNA): TGTGCCAGCAGCCTCGGGACAGGGGGGGGTGAGCAGTTCTTC.

The J gene is TRBJ2-7, the V gene TRBV10-3; 13 nucleotides line up with TRBD2. CDR3 length: 14 amino acids. CDR1 ENHRY and CDR2 SYGVKD come from the germline V gene. V was pared by 5 bases and J by 7 bases, with 5 bases of the junction left unmatched. Written as DNA, the CDR3 is TGTGCCATCAGTTGGACTAGCGGGAGCGTTGAGCAGTACTTC. Its protein is CAISWTSGSVEQYF.

This clone was recorded only once. V gene TRBV4-2 combines with J gene TRBJ2-3; 13 bases agree with TRBD2. The CDR3 length is 18 residues. The germline gives CDR1 LGHNA, CDR2 YNFKEQ. The J segment lost 1 base and the V segment lost 1 base, leaving 5 bases of the junction unmatched. CDR3 sequence (DNA): TGTGCCAGCAGCCAAGGACTAGCGGGAGGTCCCGGCACAGATACGCAGTATTTT. Residues: CASSQGLAGGPGTDTQYF.

The chain employs TRBV18 and TRBJ2-5; perhaps TRBD2 as D (6 bases). The end of the DNA is better explained by TRBJ2-7, so the J call may be wrong. The germline gives CDR1 KGHSH, CDR2 LQKENI. The CDR3 is made up of 14 amino acids. The DNA of the CDR3 is TGTGCCAGCTCACCGGGGGGAATAGCCTACGAGCAGTACTTC. It specifies CASSPGGIAYEQYF.

The chain is built from TRBV9 and TRBJ1-1; tentatively, D is TRBD1 (5 bases). The CDR3 sequence is 14 residues long. The ends were cut back, 4 bases at V and 5 bases at J, with 15 bases in the middle. CDR1 is SGDLS and CDR2 is YYNGEE in the germline V gene. The CDR3 sequence: CASSSSRVFTEAFF. The DNA of the CDR3 is TGTGCCAGCAGCTCGTCCAGGGTGTTTACTGAAGCTTTCTTT.

The chain recombines TRBV11-2 with TRBJ1-1; D perhaps matches TRBD1 (5 bases). V lost 4 bases, J lost 1 base, and 10 bases lay in between. Germline loops: CDR1 SGHAT, CDR2 FQNNGV. This CDR3 is 14 amino acids long. CDR3 sequence: CASSWGDRNTEAFF. DNA of the CDR3: TGTGCCAGCAGCTGGGGGGACCGGAACACTGAAGCTTTCTTT.